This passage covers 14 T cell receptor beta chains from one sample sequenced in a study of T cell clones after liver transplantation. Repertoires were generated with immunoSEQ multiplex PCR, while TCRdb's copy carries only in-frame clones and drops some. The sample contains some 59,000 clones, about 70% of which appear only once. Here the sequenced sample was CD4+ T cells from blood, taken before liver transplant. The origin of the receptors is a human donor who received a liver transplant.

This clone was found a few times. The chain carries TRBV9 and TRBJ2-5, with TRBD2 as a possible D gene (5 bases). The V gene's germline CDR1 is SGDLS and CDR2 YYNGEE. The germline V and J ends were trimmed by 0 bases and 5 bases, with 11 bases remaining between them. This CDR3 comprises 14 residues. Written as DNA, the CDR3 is TGTGCCAGCAGCGTAGATCCGGGGATGGAGACCCAGTACTTC. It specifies CASSVDPGMETQYF.

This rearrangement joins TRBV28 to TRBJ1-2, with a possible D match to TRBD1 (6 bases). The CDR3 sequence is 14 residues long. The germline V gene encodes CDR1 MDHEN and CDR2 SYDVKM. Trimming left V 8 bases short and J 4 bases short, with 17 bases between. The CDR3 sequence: CASRYTGNRYGYTF. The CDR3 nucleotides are TGTGCCAGCCGATACACAGGGAACCGCTATGGCTACACCTTC.

The CDR3 loop is CASSEGDRGGGTQYF. The CDR3 DNA follows: TGCGCCAGCAGTGAGGGGGACAGGGGGGGAGGTACGCAGTATTTT. The chain recombines TRBV10-2 with TRBJ2-3; 11 positions match TRBD1. V lost 2 bases and J lost 8; bases outside the gene matches: 6. The CDR3 length is 15 residues. The V gene's germline CDR1 is WSHSY and CDR2 SAAADI.

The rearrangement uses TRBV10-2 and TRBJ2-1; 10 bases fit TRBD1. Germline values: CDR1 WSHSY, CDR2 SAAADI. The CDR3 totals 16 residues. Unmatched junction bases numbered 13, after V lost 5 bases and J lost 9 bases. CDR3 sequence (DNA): TGCGCCAGCAGTCTGCCCGACACGTGGGACAGGGGTGAGCAGTTCTTC. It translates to CASSLPDTWDRGEQFF.

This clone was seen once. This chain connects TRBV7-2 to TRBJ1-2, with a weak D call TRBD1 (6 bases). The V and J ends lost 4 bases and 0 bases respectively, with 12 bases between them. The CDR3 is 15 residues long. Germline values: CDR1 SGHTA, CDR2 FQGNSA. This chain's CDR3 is CASSSQGQSNYGYTF. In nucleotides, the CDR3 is TGTGCCAGCAGCTCCCAGGGGCAGTCTAACTATGGCTACACCTTC.

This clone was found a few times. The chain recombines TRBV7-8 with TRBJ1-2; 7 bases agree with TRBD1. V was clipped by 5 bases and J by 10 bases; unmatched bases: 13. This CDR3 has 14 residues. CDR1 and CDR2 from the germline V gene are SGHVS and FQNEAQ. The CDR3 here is CASSLTSDRPAYTF. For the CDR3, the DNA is TGTGCCAGCAGCCTTACCTCGGACAGGCCGGCCTACACCTTC. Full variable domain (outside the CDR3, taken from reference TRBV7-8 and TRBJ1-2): GAGVSQSPRYKVAKRGQDVALRCDPISGHVSLFWYQQALGQGPEFLTYFQNEAQLDKSGLPSDRFFAERPEGSVSTLKIQRTQQEDSAVYLCASSLTSDRPAYTFGSGTRLTVV.

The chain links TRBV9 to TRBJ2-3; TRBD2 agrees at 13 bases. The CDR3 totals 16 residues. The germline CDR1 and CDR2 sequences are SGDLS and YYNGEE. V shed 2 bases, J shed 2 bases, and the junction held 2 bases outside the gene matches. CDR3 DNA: TGTGCCAGCAGCGTCGGACTAGCGGGGGCCACAGATACGCAGTATTTT. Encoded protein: CASSVGLAGATDTQYF.

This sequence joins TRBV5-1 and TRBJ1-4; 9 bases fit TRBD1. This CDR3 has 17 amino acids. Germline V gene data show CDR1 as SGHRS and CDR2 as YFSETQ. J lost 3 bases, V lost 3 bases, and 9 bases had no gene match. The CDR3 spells CASSSGGTGTSNEKLFF. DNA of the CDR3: TGCGCCAGCAGCTCCGGCGGGACAGGGACCTCTAATGAAAAACTGTTTTTT.

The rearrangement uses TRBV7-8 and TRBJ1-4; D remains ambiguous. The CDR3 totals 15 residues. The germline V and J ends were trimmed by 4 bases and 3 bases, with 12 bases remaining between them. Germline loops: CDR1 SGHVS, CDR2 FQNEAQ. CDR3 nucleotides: TGTGCCAGCAGCTCCGACGGACTACCTAATGAAAAACTGTTTTTT. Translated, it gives CASSSDGLPNEKLFF.

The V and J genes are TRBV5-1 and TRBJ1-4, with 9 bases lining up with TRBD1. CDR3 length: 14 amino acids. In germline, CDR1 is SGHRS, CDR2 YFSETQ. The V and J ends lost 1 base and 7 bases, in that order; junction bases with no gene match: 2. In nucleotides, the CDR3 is TGCGCCAGCAGCTTGCGGGACAGGGCTGAAAAACTGTTTTTT. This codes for CASSLRDRAEKLFF.

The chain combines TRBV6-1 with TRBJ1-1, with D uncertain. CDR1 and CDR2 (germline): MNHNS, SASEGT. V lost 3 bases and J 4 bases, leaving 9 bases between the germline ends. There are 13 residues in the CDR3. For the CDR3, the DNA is TGTGCCAGCAGTGATCTAAGTTCCACTGAAGCTTTCTTT. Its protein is CASSDLSSTEAFF.

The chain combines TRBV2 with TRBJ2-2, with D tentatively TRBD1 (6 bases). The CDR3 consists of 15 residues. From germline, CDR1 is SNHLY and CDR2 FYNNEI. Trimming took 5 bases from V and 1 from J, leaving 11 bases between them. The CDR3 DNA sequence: TGTGCCAGCAGTCGGACAGCGGAGAACACCGGGGAGCTGTTTTTT. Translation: CASSRTAENTGELFF.

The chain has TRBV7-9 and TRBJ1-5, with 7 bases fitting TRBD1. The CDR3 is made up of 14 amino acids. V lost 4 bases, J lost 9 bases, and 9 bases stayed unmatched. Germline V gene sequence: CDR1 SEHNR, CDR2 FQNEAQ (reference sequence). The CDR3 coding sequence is TGTGCCAGCAGCTCTTGGACAGGCGATACGCCCCAGCATTTT. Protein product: CASSSWTGDTPQHF.

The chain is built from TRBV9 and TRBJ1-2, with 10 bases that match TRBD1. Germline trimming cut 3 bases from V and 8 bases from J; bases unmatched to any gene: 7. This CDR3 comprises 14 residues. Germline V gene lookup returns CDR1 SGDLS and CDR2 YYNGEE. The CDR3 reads CASSEIGTGEGYTF. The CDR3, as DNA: TGTGCCAGCAGCGAAATCGGGACAGGGGAGGGCTACACCTTC.